This T cell receptor beta chain was captured by sequencing in a study of blood T cell repertoires in COVID-19. Assay: immunoSEQ multiplex PCR; the TCRdb copy retains only in-frame clones and omits some. The sample lists about 370,000 clones; 80% to 90% were seen once. Between the trimmed V and J ends, which lost 1 base and 0 bases, there was a span of 8 bases. Germline CDR1 and CDR2: SGHRS and YFSETQ. The length of the CDR3 is 15 residues. With respect to this clone: This CDR3 is also generated by other DNA sequences in the sample.

The TCR comes from a woman aged 25 to 45 with COVID-19, enrolled during active disease. This chain links TRBV5-1 with TRBJ1-5; tentatively, D is TRBD1 (5 bases). The sample consisted of peripheral blood. In nucleotides, the CDR3 is TGCGCCAGCAGCTTGACAGGCAATAGCAATCAGCCCCAGCATTTT. Encoded protein: CASSLTGNSNQPQHF.